One sample yielded the 30 T cell receptor beta chains listed below, sequenced in a study of beta chain features in type 1 diabetes. Since all of the isolated RNA was reverse transcribed, expressed TCRB transcripts were what got sequenced. Only in-frame clones appear in the TCRdb table, and some are missing; sequencing was by immunoSEQ multiplex PCR. The sample carries about 140,000 clones, under 11% recorded once. The material sequenced was naive CD4+ T cells from blood. The receptors derive from a man in his late teens or twenties in good health.

This clone occurred a few times. The chain uses TRBV30 and TRBJ2-3, with 10 positions matching TRBD2. There are 17 residues in the CDR3. The germline V gene encodes CDR1 GTSNPN and CDR2 SVGIG (reference sequence). Trimming at V came to 0 bases and at J to 0 bases, leaving 6 bases not matched to a gene. The CDR3 bases are TGTGCCTGGAGTGTACGACGGACTAGCGGAAGCACAGATACGCAGTATTTT. This translates into CAWSVRRTSGSTDTQYF. The variable domain in full, with the rest retrieved from reference TRBV30 and TRBJ2-3, is SQTIHQWPATLVQPVGSPLSLECTVEGTSNPNLYWYRQAAGRGLQLLFYSVGIGQISSEVPQNLSASRPQDRQFILSSKKLLLSDSGFYLCAWSVRRTSGSTDTQYFGPGTRLTVL.

This clone was found a few times. J is TRBJ1-6 and V is TRBV2; 7 bases are shared with TRBD1. CDR1 SNHLY and CDR2 FYNNEI come from the germline V gene. The CDR3 is made up of 16 amino acids. The junction had 9 bases not matched to a gene; V was cut back by 4 bases and J by 6 bases. The CDR3 nucleotides are TGTGCCAGCAGTGCAGAACAGGGGAATAGTAATTCACCCCTCCACTTT. This sequence encodes CASSAEQGNSNSPLHF.

This clone showed up just a few times. The genes are TRBV19 and TRBJ1-4; D not resolved. The germline gives CDR1 LNHDA, CDR2 SQIVND (reference sequence). V lost 5 bases and J 0 bases, leaving 7 bases between the germline ends. The CDR3 length is 14 residues. Written as DNA, the CDR3 is TGTGCCAGTAGTGGCGGTGCAACTAATGAAAAACTGTTTTTT. Protein product: CASSGGATNEKLFF.

The table lists this clone with a few counts. The chain joins TRBV5-5 to TRBJ2-5, with D perhaps matching TRBD1 (5 bases). Germline CDR1 is SGHKS and CDR2 is YYEKEE (reference sequence). This CDR3 region has 15 residues. The V gene lost 0 bases and the J gene lost 5 bases, with 14 bases spanning the gap. The CDR3 is CASSLDLGLGETQYF. The CDR3 DNA sequence: TGTGCCAGCAGCTTGGACTTGGGGCTGGGGGAGACCCAGTACTTC.

In nucleotides, the CDR3 is TGTGCCAGCAGTTACCCGAGCGGGGTGGCCTACGAGCAGTACTTC. Its translation is CASSYPSGVAYEQYF. V usage is TRBV6-5 and J usage is TRBJ2-7; 7 bases match TRBD2. CDR1 is MNHEY, CDR2 SVGAGI, per germline. This CDR3 region has 15 residues. Trimming at V came to 2 bases and at J to 2 bases, leaving 6 bases not matched to a gene.

A few counts support this clone. This chain joins TRBV9 and TRBJ2-5; 9 positions agree with TRBD1. The germline gives CDR1 SGDLS, CDR2 YYNGEE. The V and J ends lost 4 bases and 3 bases, in that order; junction bases with no gene match: 10. This CDR3 region has 16 residues. The CDR3 sequence is CASSPRDREEEETQYF. The CDR3 region has the DNA TGTGCCAGCAGCCCTCGGGACAGGGAGGAGGAAGAGACCCAGTACTTC.

The sample holds a few counts of this clone. V is TRBV18 and J is TRBJ2-5, with D tentatively TRBD2 (5 bases). The ends were cut back, 6 bases at V and 5 bases at J, with 19 bases in the middle. The CDR3 length is 15 residues. Per germline, CDR1 KGHSH and CDR2 LQKENI. CDR3 DNA sequence: TGTGCCAGCTCGCCGTTCGGAGGCCCGGGGGAGACCCAGTACTTC. It encodes CASSPFGGPGETQYF.

This clone was detected ten times or more. V usage is TRBV7-9 and J usage is TRBJ1-4; TRBD1 is a possible D gene (6 bases). Trimming shortened V by 7 bases and J by 6 bases, and 6 bases separated the two germline ends. Germline CDR1 SEHNR, CDR2 FQNEAQ (reference sequence). The CDR3 has 11 residues. CDR3 coding DNA: TGTGCCAGCACAGGGGATGAAAAACTGTTTTTT. Its protein is CASTGDEKLFF.

As for this clone: The same CDR3 also results from other DNA sequences found in this sample. The chain combines TRBV5-6 with TRBJ2-1; TRBD2 aligns across 7 bases. This CDR3 has 14 amino acids. V shed 5 bases, J shed 10 bases, and the junction held 12 bases outside the gene matches. CDR1 SGHDT and CDR2 YYEEEE come from the germline V gene. The CDR3 DNA reads TGTGCCAGCAGAGAGCGGGGACTTACAATGGAGCAGTTCTTC. Translated, it gives CASRERGLTMEQFF.

This clone was observed a few times. This chain connects TRBV30 to TRBJ2-5, with TRBD2 as a possible D gene (5 bases). Between the trimmed V and J ends, which lost 2 bases and 0 bases, there was a span of 7 bases. The CDR3 runs 13 residues. Germline assignment: CDR1 GTSNPN and CDR2 SVGIG (reference sequence). For the CDR3, the DNA is TGTGCCTGGAGTCGGGGTTACCAAGAGACCCAGTACTTC. Its protein is CAWSRGYQETQYF. The complete variable domain, with remaining parts taken from reference TRBV30 and TRBJ2-5, reads SQTIHQWPATLVQPVGSPLSLECTVEGTSNPNLYWYRQAAGRGLQLLFYSVGIGQISSEVPQNLSASRPQDRQFILSSKKLLLSDSGFYLCAWSRGYQETQYFGPGTRLLVL.

This clone appeared a few times. The CDR3 protein is CASSLLSGNNQPQHF. CDR3 nucleotides: TGTGCCAGCAGCTTATTGTCAGGAAACAATCAGCCCCAGCATTTT. The chain links TRBV7-8 to TRBJ1-5, with D uncertain. The CDR3 covers 15 residues. Trimming pared 2 bases from V and 3 bases from J, leaving 11 bases between. Germline assignment: CDR1 SGHVS and CDR2 FQNEAQ.

This clone showed up just a few times. J is TRBJ1-6 and V is TRBV10-3; 9 bases agree with TRBD1. Germline V gene lookup returns CDR1 ENHRY and CDR2 SYGVKD. The length of the CDR3 is 13 residues. With 6 bases clipped from V and 8 bases from J, the junction kept 2 bases outside the gene matches. CDR3 DNA sequence: TGTGCCATCAGGGGGGACAGGGATTCACCCCTCCACTTT. As protein: CAIRGDRDSPLHF.

The chain employs TRBV28 and TRBJ1-2; D remains unclear. Trimming removed 3 bases at V and 3 bases at J, with 8 bases between. Per germline, CDR1 MDHEN and CDR2 SYDVKM. The CDR3 extends over 13 amino acids. The CDR3 DNA reads as TGTGCCAGCAGTTTGTGGCAGTACTATGGCTACACCTTC. This translates into CASSLWQYYGYTF.

CDR3 amino acids: CASSKLAVSQETQYF. In nucleotides, the CDR3 is TGCGCCAGCAGTAAGTTAGCGGTTTCTCAAGAGACCCAGTACTTC. This sequence joins TRBV10-2 and TRBJ2-5; D might be TRBD2 (6 bases). Deletions cut 5 bases from V and 2 bases from J, with 15 bases between. The CDR3 runs 15 residues. Germline assignment: CDR1 WSHSY and CDR2 SAAADI.

This clone was observed a few times. This chain connects TRBV9 to TRBJ2-1; TRBD1 agrees at 9 bases. J lost 2 bases, V lost 7 bases, and 4 bases had no gene match. The germline V gene has CDR1 SGDLS and CDR2 YYNGEE. The length of the CDR3 is 14 residues. The CDR3 nucleotides are TGTGCCAGCCCCCGGGACAGGGCCTACAATGAGCAGTTCTTC. Translation: CASPRDRAYNEQFF.

This clone showed up just a few times. V and J are TRBV6-1 and TRBJ2-3; 7 nucleotides agree with TRBD1. Germline-derived CDR1 and CDR2 are MNHNS and SASEGT. The CDR3 loop spans 17 amino acids. With V trimmed by 1 base and J by 5 bases, 12 bases remained unmatched. CDR3 in amino acids: CASSEVPTTGLVDTQYF. CDR3 sequence (DNA): TGTGCCAGCAGTGAAGTGCCCACGACAGGGCTGGTAGATACGCAGTATTTT.

In this sample, this clone turned up a few times. The V call is TRBV6-5, the J call TRBJ1-1, with D tentatively TRBD1 (6 bases). V lost 0 bases and J 8 bases, leaving 13 bases between the germline ends. Germline lookup yields CDR1 MNHEY and CDR2 SVGAGI. This CDR3 region has 14 residues. DNA for the CDR3: TGTGCCAGCAGTTACTCCCGGGACACTAGAGAAGCTTTCTTT. Translating gives CASSYSRDTREAFF.

This clone was seen a few times. The chain uses TRBV28 and TRBJ1-5; unclear D gene. CDR1 is MDHEN and CDR2 is SYDVKM in the germline V gene. Trimming removed 7 bases from V and 0 bases from J, with 10 bases in between. This CDR3 contains 14 residues. Here the CDR3 DNA reads TGTGCCAGCATCAACTTAAATAGCAATCAGCCCCAGCATTTT. Encoded protein: CASINLNSNQPQHF.

The chain couples TRBV5-4 to TRBJ2-1; tentative D call: TRBD1 (6 bases). The CDR3 covers 15 residues. V shed 4 bases and J shed 2 bases, with 13 bases lying between them. Germline values: CDR1 SGHNT, CDR2 YYREEE (reference sequence). The CDR3 spells CASSGTRTAYNEQFF. CDR3 bases: TGTGCCAGCAGCGGAACGAGGACAGCCTACAATGAGCAGTTCTTC. Together with reference TRBV5-4 and TRBJ2-1, the CDR3 gives the full variable domain: ETGVTQSPTHLIKTRGQQVTLRCSSQSGHNTVSWYQQALGQGPQFIFQYYREEENGRGNFPPRFSGLQFPNYSSELNVNALELDDSALYLCASSGTRTAYNEQFFGPGTRLTVL.

This chain connects TRBV7-9 to TRBJ2-5, with 11 bases identical to TRBD2. Germline assignment: CDR1 SEHNR and CDR2 FQNEAQ (reference sequence). The CDR3 consists of 14 residues. The J segment lost 5 bases and the V segment lost 3 bases, leaving 2 bases of the junction unmatched. The CDR3 DNA follows: TGTGCCAGCAGCTTTCGGACTAGCGGGGAGACCCAGTACTTC. Translating gives CASSFRTSGETQYF. The complete variable domain, with remaining parts taken from reference TRBV7-9 and TRBJ2-5, reads DTGVSQNPRHKITKRGQNVTFRCDPISEHNRLYWYRQTLGQGPEFLTYFQNEAQLEKSRLLSDRFSAERPKGSFSTLEIQRTEQGDSAMYLCASSFRTSGETQYFGPGTRLLVL.

A few counts support this clone. V gene TRBV7-2 combines with J gene TRBJ2-2; D gene uncertain. Trimming pared 1 base from V and 1 base from J, leaving 10 bases between. Per germline, CDR1 SGHTA and CDR2 FQGNSA. The CDR3 sequence is 16 residues long. CDR3 DNA: TGTGCCAGCAGCTTAGAGATGGCCAGGAACACCGGGGAGCTGTTTTTT. Protein product: CASSLEMARNTGELFF.

V gene TRBV7-2 combines with J gene TRBJ1-5; a weak D match, TRBD1 (6 bases). The CDR3 is 15 residues long. The germline V gene encodes CDR1 SGHTA and CDR2 FQGNSA. V was clipped by 1 base and J by 4 bases, with 11 bases between them. Written as DNA, the CDR3 is TGTGCCAGCAGCTTAGGGACAGCAGGAAATCAGCCCCAGCATTTT. Protein sequence: CASSLGTAGNQPQHF.

This clone was found a few times. The V call is TRBV5-5, the J call TRBJ2-7; D may be TRBD1 (6 bases). V gave up 4 bases and J gave up 2 bases, with 22 bases separating them. Germline V gene data show CDR1 as SGHKS and CDR2 as YYEKEE (reference sequence). The CDR3 is 17 residues long. CDR3 DNA sequence: TGTGCCAGCAGCAGACAGACTGGGACATACACTACCTACGAGCAGTACTTC. Translating it yields CASSRQTGTYTTYEQYF.

The chain is built from TRBV6-5 and TRBJ2-5, with 10 bases matching TRBD1. Germline lookup yields CDR1 MNHEY and CDR2 SVGAGI. The CDR3 contains 13 residues. Unmatched junction bases numbered 2, after V lost 6 bases and J lost 4 bases. The CDR3 DNA reads TGTGCCAGCAGGGACAGGGGGGGAGAGACCCAGTACTTC. This sequence encodes CASRDRGGETQYF.

The V call is TRBV7-9, the J call TRBJ2-5, with D possibly TRBD2 on 6 matching bases. Germline loops: CDR1 SEHNR, CDR2 FQNEAQ (reference sequence). Trimming pared 1 base from V and 1 base from J, leaving 16 bases between. The CDR3 length is 17 residues. CDR3 region: CASSLVAFGGGQETQYF. For the CDR3, the DNA is TGTGCCAGCAGCTTAGTCGCATTCGGGGGAGGCCAAGAGACCCAGTACTTC.

Only a few counts were recorded for this clone. The chain carries TRBV18 and TRBJ1-2; 8 positions agree with TRBD1. Germline V gene lookup returns CDR1 KGHSH and CDR2 LQKENI. The junction had 8 bases not matched to a gene; V was cut back by 3 bases and J by 8 bases. This CDR3 comprises 14 residues. In DNA, the CDR3 is TGTGCCAGCTCACCGTCCGGGACAGGTCCCGGCTACACCTTC. Translation gives CASSPSGTGPGYTF.

This clone appeared many times. The V call is TRBV30, the J call TRBJ2-1; D is possibly TRBD1 (6 bases). The ends were cut back, 0 bases at V and 6 bases at J, with 12 bases in the middle. CDR1 is GTSNPN and CDR2 is SVGIG in the germline V gene (reference sequence). This CDR3 region has 14 residues. The CDR3 DNA reads TGTGCCTGGAGTGTAACCGGACAGCGCAATGAGCAGTTCTTC. It specifies CAWSVTGQRNEQFF.

This clone was seen only a few times. The chain is built from TRBV27 and TRBJ2-1; TRBD2 agrees at 12 bases. V lost 8 bases to trimming and J lost 5 bases; unmatched junction nucleotides: 4. The CDR3 runs 14 residues. The germline gives CDR1 MNHEY, CDR2 SMNVEV (reference sequence). CDR3 DNA sequence: TGTGCCAGCCGTGGACTAGCGGGGAACAATGAGCAGTTCTTC. Translating it yields CASRGLAGNNEQFF.

The V gene is TRBV5-6, the J gene TRBJ1-5; 8 nucleotides line up with TRBD1. Trimming took 1 base from V and 6 from J; bases not matched to a gene: 9. This CDR3 has 16 residues. Germline V gene sequence: CDR1 SGHDT, CDR2 YYEEEE. CDR3 coding DNA: TGTGCCAGCAGCTTGTTGGGTCAGGGGGCAGTTCAGCCCCAGCATTTT. Amino acids: CASSLLGQGAVQPQHF.

The chain employs TRBV7-3 and TRBJ2-6, with a weak D call TRBD2 (5 bases). This CDR3 spans 14 amino acids. The germline V gene has CDR1 SGHTA and CDR2 FQGTGA. V dropped 7 bases and J dropped 2 bases, with 9 bases sitting between them. Here the CDR3 DNA reads TGTGCCAGCAACCCCGGGACTGGGGCCAACGTCCTGACTTTC. This translates into CASNPGTGANVLTF.